What follows is one T cell receptor beta chain and its context. Seattle patient enrollment occurred during active infection, with longitudinal follow-up thereafter. The V gene's germline CDR1 is LNHDA and CDR2 SQIVND (reference sequence). Germline trimming cut 5 bases from V and 3 bases from J; bases unmatched to any gene: 3. The CDR3 is 14 amino acids. The source of the sample is a study of blood T cell repertoires in COVID-19. Study overall: The cDNA or gDNA used as material had been derived from T cells, B-cell-depleted T cells, or PBMCs.

Profiling relied on immunoSEQ multiplex PCR, and the TCRdb table lists in-frame clones only, not all of them. The sample lists fewer than 650,000 clones, approximately 88% occurring once. This TCR came from a woman aged 45-65 years with COVID-19, enrolled during active disease. The chain links TRBV19 to TRBJ2-2; 7 nucleotides match TRBD1. Input material: peripheral blood. The CDR3 sequence: CASSSQGYTGELFF. The CDR3 coding sequence is TGTGCCAGTAGTTCACAGGGGTACACCGGGGAGCTGTTTTTT. The full variable domain, completed using reference TRBV19 and TRBJ2-2, is DGGITQSPKYLFRKEGQNVTLSCEQNLNHDAMYWYRQDPGQGLRLIYYSQIVNDFQKGDIAEGYSVSREKKESFPLTVTSAQKNPTAFYLCASSSQGYTGELFFGEGSRLTVL.